This is a list of T cell receptor beta chains from one sample in a study of post-analysis software for immune sequencing data. Via MiXCR, TCRdb re-called the PCR reads, giving one row per CDR3 protein. The table shows 650,000 to 850,000 distinct CDR3 sequences, with about 50% occurring only once. The source material was blood. Receptors originate from a girl between 5 and 17 years old with multiple sclerosis. Each CDR3 is given with its conserved first and last residue. The D gene is left open where the match is weak. For some rows the clone size is stated as once, few or many, or as a class when expanded; others skip it.

abundance: .; v_gene: TRBV6-5; d_gene: .; j_gene: TRBJ1-2; CDR3nt: TGTGCCAGCAGTCTCCGATGGAACTATGGCTACACCTTC; CDR3aa: CASSLRWNYGYTF
abundance: .; v_gene: TRBV6-1; d_gene: .; j_gene: TRBJ2-7; CDR3nt: TGTGCCACCCTAAAGACTGGCTCCTACGAGCAGTACTTC; CDR3aa: CATLKTGSYEQYF
abundance: .; v_gene: TRBV5-1; d_gene: TRBD2; j_gene: TRBJ2-5; CDR3nt: TGCGCCAGCAGCCGACTAGCGGAAACTCAAGAGACCCAGTACTTC; CDR3aa: CASSRLAETQETQYF
abundance: .; v_gene: TRBV7-2; d_gene: TRBD2; j_gene: TRBJ2-1; CDR3nt: TGTGCCAGCAGCTTATTGGTCGGGGGGGGGCAGTTCTTC; CDR3aa: CASSLLVGGGQFF
abundance: .; v_gene: TRBV29-1; d_gene: .; j_gene: TRBJ1-1; CDR3nt: TGCAGCGTCCACGGGGTGAACACTGAAGCTTTCTTT; CDR3aa: CSVHGVNTEAFF
abundance: few; v_gene: TRBV11-3; d_gene: TRBD1; j_gene: TRBJ2-7; CDR3nt: TGTGCCAGCAGCTTAGTGGTTGGGACAGGGAGCTCCTACGAGCAGTACTTC; CDR3aa: CASSLVVGTGSSYEQYF
abundance: few; v_gene: TRBV3-1; d_gene: TRBD1; j_gene: TRBJ1-6; CDR3nt: TGTGCCAGCAGCCAAGTCGGACAGGGTAATTCACCCCTCCACTTT; CDR3aa: CASSQVGQGNSPLHF
abundance: few; v_gene: TRBV7-8; d_gene: TRBD1; j_gene: TRBJ2-4; CDR3nt: TGTGCCAGCAGCTTCCGGACAGGGGGGAACTGGAACATTCAGTACTTC; CDR3aa: CASSFRTGGNWNIQYF
abundance: few; v_gene: TRBV14; d_gene: TRBD2; j_gene: TRBJ2-1; CDR3nt: TGTGCCAGCAGCCGCGGGACTAGCGGAGCCTACAATGAGCAGTTCTTC; CDR3aa: CASSRGTSGAYNEQFF
abundance: few; v_gene: TRBV29-1; d_gene: .; j_gene: TRBJ2-5; CDR3nt: TGCAGCGTTGGAGGGGGTCGGGGGAGTGGTCAAGAGACCCAGTACTTC; CDR3aa: CSVGGGRGSGQETQYF
abundance: few; v_gene: TRBV11-1; d_gene: TRBD2; j_gene: TRBJ2-1; CDR3nt: TGTGCCAGCAGCTTAGCGAGCGGGATGAGTTCCTACAATGAGCAGTTCTTC; CDR3aa: CASSLASGMSSYNEQFF
abundance: .; v_gene: TRBV11-2; d_gene: .; j_gene: TRBJ2-1; CDR3nt: TGTGCCAGCAGCCCCCGGGAACAGTCTAGAGGTGAGCAGTTCTTC; CDR3aa: CASSPREQSRGEQFF
abundance: .; v_gene: TRBV20-1; d_gene: .; j_gene: TRBJ2-1; CDR3nt: TGCAGTGCTAGAGTAAAGAGCTCCTACAATGAGCAGTTCTTC; CDR3aa: CSARVKSSYNEQFF
abundance: .; v_gene: TRBV20-1; d_gene: TRBD2; j_gene: TRBJ2-3; CDR3nt: TGCAGTGCTAGCAAGACTAGCGGGAGCCCAGATACGCAGTATTTT; CDR3aa: CSASKTSGSPDTQYF
abundance: .; v_gene: TRBV3-1; d_gene: .; j_gene: TRBJ2-7; CDR3nt: TGTGCCAGCAGCCAAGAGGCGCGGCAGCCCTACGAGCAGTACTTC; CDR3aa: CASSQEARQPYEQYF
abundance: few; v_gene: TRBV7-9; d_gene: .; j_gene: TRBJ1-4; CDR3nt: TGTGCCAGCAGCGCTAGAGGGGGGGTTGCTGAAAAACTGTTTTTT; CDR3aa: CASSARGGVAEKLFF
abundance: .; v_gene: TRBV6-6; d_gene: .; j_gene: TRBJ2-1; CDR3nt: TGTGCCAGCAGTTCCCTCTCTCAAGCGGGCAATGAGCAGTTCTTC; CDR3aa: CASSSLSQAGNEQFF
abundance: .; v_gene: TRBV19; d_gene: .; j_gene: TRBJ2-7; CDR3nt: TGTGCCAGTAGCCCTCAGCGAGGGGGAGCCTACGAGCAGTACTTC; CDR3aa: CASSPQRGGAYEQYF
abundance: .; v_gene: TRBV19; d_gene: .; j_gene: TRBJ1-2; CDR3nt: TGTGCCACCCAACCCTCATGGACGTACCCTAACTATGGCTACACCTTC; CDR3aa: CATQPSWTYPNYGYTF
abundance: .; v_gene: TRBV11-3; d_gene: .; j_gene: TRBJ2-3; CDR3nt: TGTGCCAGCAGCCTTTCTCGGGCACTCGGTACGCAGTATTTT; CDR3aa: CASSLSRALGTQYF
abundance: .; v_gene: TRBV7-2; d_gene: .; j_gene: TRBJ2-7; CDR3nt: TGTGCCAGCAGCTTAGTCGATGCCCTTAACTACGAGCAGTACTTC; CDR3aa: CASSLVDALNYEQYF
abundance: .; v_gene: TRBV4-2; d_gene: TRBD2; j_gene: TRBJ2-7; CDR3nt: TGTGCCAGCAGCCAAGACCCTAGCGGGGGGACCGCCTACGAGCAGTACTTC; CDR3aa: CASSQDPSGGTAYEQYF
abundance: .; v_gene: TRBV10-2; d_gene: TRBD2; j_gene: TRBJ2-7; CDR3nt: TGCGCCAGTAGTGAGCCGATAGCGGGATCATACGAGCAGTACTTC; CDR3aa: CASSEPIAGSYEQYF
abundance: .; v_gene: TRBV19; d_gene: TRBD1; j_gene: TRBJ2-7; CDR3nt: TGTGCCAGTAGTACGCGGGACAGGCACTACGAGCAGTACTTC; CDR3aa: CASSTRDRHYEQYF
abundance: .; v_gene: TRBV7-9; d_gene: TRBD1; j_gene: TRBJ1-1; CDR3nt: TGTGCCAGCAGCTTAGCCCTGGGACAGGGAATCCCCAACACTGAAGCTTTCTTT; CDR3aa: CASSLALGQGIPNTEAFF
abundance: few; v_gene: TRBV7-9; d_gene: .; j_gene: TRBJ2-3; CDR3nt: TGTGCCAGCAGCAACCCCGGCAGATCGGTAAATACGCAGTATTTT; CDR3aa: CASSNPGRSVNTQYF
abundance: .; v_gene: TRBV7-2; d_gene: TRBD1; j_gene: TRBJ1-1; CDR3nt: TGTGCCAGCAGCTGGAACACAGGGGAGGGCACTGAAGCTTTCTTT; CDR3aa: CASSWNTGEGTEAFF
abundance: .; v_gene: TRBV20-1; d_gene: .; j_gene: TRBJ2-6; CDR3nt: TGCAGTGCTAGTAGCCAAGGGACCCGCGTGTCTGGGGCCAACGTCCGGACTTTC; CDR3aa: CSASSQGTRVSGANVRTF
abundance: .; v_gene: TRBV3-1; d_gene: .; j_gene: TRBJ2-7; CDR3nt: TGTGCCTCCCGCAGGGGACCTTCCTACGAGCAGTACTTC; CDR3aa: CASRRGPSYEQYF
abundance: .; v_gene: TRBV7-2; d_gene: .; j_gene: TRBJ2-7; CDR3nt: TGTGCCAGCAGCTTAGAAGTTTCCCTGCGCGAGCAGTACTTC; CDR3aa: CASSLEVSLREQYF
abundance: .; v_gene: TRBV11-1; d_gene: .; j_gene: TRBJ1-2; CDR3nt: TGTGCCAGCAGAAACGGCGGAGGGGGCTACACCTTC; CDR3aa: CASRNGGGGYTF
abundance: .; v_gene: TRBV4-2; d_gene: TRBD1; j_gene: TRBJ1-2; CDR3nt: TGTGCCAGCAGCCAGGCAGCAGGGGGTACTAACTATGGCTACACCTTC; CDR3aa: CASSQAAGGTNYGYTF
abundance: once; v_gene: TRBV4-2; d_gene: .; j_gene: TRBJ2-1; CDR3nt: TGTGCCAGCAGCCGGGCCCAGGGGACAGCGGGAAAACACAATGAGCAGTTCTTC; CDR3aa: CASSRAQGTAGKHNEQFF
abundance: .; v_gene: TRBV20-1; d_gene: .; j_gene: TRBJ2-7; CDR3nt: TGCAGTGCTAGAGTCGGGATTGTCCTCGAGCAGTACTTC; CDR3aa: CSARVGIVLEQYF
abundance: .; v_gene: TRBV3-1; d_gene: .; j_gene: TRBJ2-1; CDR3nt: TGTGCCAGCAGCCAAGAGGAGCGAGGAATATACAATGAGCAGTTCTTC; CDR3aa: CASSQEERGIYNEQFF
abundance: .; v_gene: TRBV29-1; d_gene: TRBD2; j_gene: TRBJ2-1; CDR3nt: TGCAGCGTTGAGCCTAGCGGGAAGAATGAGCAGTTCTTC; CDR3aa: CSVEPSGKNEQFF
abundance: .; v_gene: TRBV5-1; d_gene: TRBD2; j_gene: TRBJ2-3; CDR3nt: TGCGCCAGCAGCTTTTGGAGCGGGAGTATCGGGGGGACAGATACGCAGTATTTT; CDR3aa: CASSFWSGSIGGTDTQYF
abundance: .; v_gene: TRBV7-2; d_gene: .; j_gene: TRBJ2-3; CDR3nt: TGTGCCAGCAGCTTAGGGGACGTTGAAACAGATACGCAGTATTTT; CDR3aa: CASSLGDVETDTQYF
abundance: .; v_gene: TRBV5-5; d_gene: TRBD1; j_gene: TRBJ2-1; CDR3nt: TGTGCCAGCAGCTTCGACAGGGTTTCCTACAATGAGCAGTTCTTC; CDR3aa: CASSFDRVSYNEQFF
abundance: .; v_gene: TRBV10-3; d_gene: .; j_gene: TRBJ2-7; CDR3nt: TGTGCCATCAGTGAGGGTGGGGAGCAGTACTTC; CDR3aa: CAISEGGEQYF
abundance: few; v_gene: TRBV29-1; d_gene: .; j_gene: TRBJ2-7; CDR3nt: TGCAGCGTTGAACTAAGTGGGGACCCGACCTACGAGCAGTACTTC; CDR3aa: CSVELSGDPTYEQYF
abundance: .; v_gene: TRBV20-1; d_gene: .; j_gene: TRBJ2-5; CDR3nt: TGCAGTGCCTCCCGGGGCCCCGAGGGAGAGACCCAGTACTTC; CDR3aa: CSASRGPEGETQYF
abundance: .; v_gene: TRBV5-1; d_gene: TRBD2; j_gene: TRBJ2-1; CDR3nt: TGCGCCAGCAGCTGGCGGGAGAGGACCTACAATGAGCAGTTCTTC; CDR3aa: CASSWRERTYNEQFF